This TCR beta chain was profiled in a study of T cells in Graves' hyperthyroidism and ophthalmopathy (dated by TCRdb to between 2017 and 2020). Context from the whole study: Peripheral blood was sampled at the time of initial diagnosis, prior to any treatment. To identify distinguishing TCR V-J signatures, a discovery cohort of some 99 patients was used, comprising approximately 40 with Graves' ophthalmopathy and roughly 60 with stable Graves' hyperthyroidism. Whether ophthalmopathy could be predicted prospectively was tested in an independent validation cohort made up of roughly 19 hyperthyroidism patients plus 17 patients who later progressed to ophthalmopathy. The approximately 98 discovery patients were randomly divided into training and test sets at a 7:3 ratio. The study also compared thyroid tissue and blood T-cell repertoires from a handful of Graves' hyperthyroidism patients. Once sampling was done, hyperthyroidism patients were given methimazole at a starting dose of 30 mg daily, whereas ophthalmopathy patients were given high-dose intravenous methylprednisolone. The paper reports TCR Vbeta CDR3 sequencing of over 130 peripheral blood samples: approximately 43 ophthalmopathy, about 75 hyperthyroidism and roughly 17 progressor patients.

This clonotype has more than one count but fewer than ten. The specificity of this receptor is unknown. No quality values exist for individual bases; no much larger clone is one base distant. There are 15 amino acids in the CDR3, from cysteine to phenylalanine inclusive. Kept here is only the CDR3 DNA, which spans 45 bases and is read in frame from base 1. V is pared back by 6 bases and J by 2 bases, with 17 bases lying between the germline termini. In the germline V gene (reference sequence), CDR1 corresponds to DFQATT and CDR2 to SNEGSKA. Amplification of TCR beta CDR3 regions was carried out from RNA transcripts. A first-round RT-PCR of the TCR CDR3 used the HTBI primer set with the Qiagen OneStep RT-PCR kit. Libraries were constructed in a second round of multiplex PCR, after which size selection and purification were performed. Sequencing of the libraries was done on an Illumina HiSeq2000 using paired-end 100 bp reads. Per the original workflow: SOAPnuke was used to process the raw data, with reads discarded if the reads contained adapters or uncalled bases, had a mean Phred below 15, or lacked an exact constant-primer or identifier match. COPE v1.2.5 was used to merge the high-quality paired reads, and each unique nucleotide sequence was defined as a clonotype. MiTCR v1.1 was used to align the clonotypes against IMGT TRBV, TRBD and TRBJ reference segments. Only V-J combinations with frequency above 0.0001, covering 99% to 99.2% of repertoires, were analysed. The TCS score was defined as the ratio of F50 (clonal expansion) to E x V (chaos), calculated using BLOSUM62-based TCRdist between CDR3 peptides within each V-J. Welch's t-statistics and random forest reduced several hundred V-J features to around 14, which were used in a naive Bayes classifier (R e1071). TCRdb applied fastp at Q25 and MiXCR to the public reads, then kept only in-frame beta chains. Rows are combined by CDR3 protein, so each entry shows the most common genes and DNA. These V and J calls derive from TCRdb rather than the authors' analysis. Recorded for this sample are hundreds of thousands of distinct CDR3 sequences; under 20% of them occurred a single time. 3.8% of the sample belongs to the ten largest clones.

Overall study results and their limits: In validation, the model predicted progression to ophthalmopathy with 55% to 71% sensitivity and around 72% specificity, a median of 6.5 months before onset. Sample size was not statistically predetermined, and investigators were not blinded to group allocation. A 13 V-J signature model separated ophthalmopathy from stable hyperthyroidism, with around 88% sensitivity and 81.08% specificity in cross-validation and 80%/75% in testing. Most expanded thyroid clonotypes (frequency above 0.001) were also detected in blood, a finding suggesting that blood repertoires may reflect thyroid immune responses.

Graves' hyperthyroidism was defined as stable when no progression to ophthalmopathy occurred over 18 months of follow-up. Hyperthyroidism patients were newly diagnosed, had a disease duration of under 2 months, and were aged 18 to 65 years. Exclusion was applied to patients with uncontrolled infections, other autoimmune diseases, pregnancy or lactation. Clinical symptoms, serum thyroxine and TRAb, thyroid ultrasound, and orbital computed tomography formed the basis for the diagnoses. Ficoll-Paque density gradient centrifugation was used to isolate PBMCs from about 9 ml of fresh peripheral blood. Trizol reagent was used to extract total RNA, and RNA quality was then checked on an Agilent 2100 Bioanalyzer.

Source material: blood. Here the chain combines TRBV20-1 and TRBJ1-3, with the D gene call left open. The source of this sequence is a woman aged 25-40 years with Graves' hyperthyroidism. The DNA reads as follows: TGCAGTGCCGCATCTAGGGATCTGACTGGAAACACCATATATTTT. This is translated as CSAASRDLTGNTIYF.